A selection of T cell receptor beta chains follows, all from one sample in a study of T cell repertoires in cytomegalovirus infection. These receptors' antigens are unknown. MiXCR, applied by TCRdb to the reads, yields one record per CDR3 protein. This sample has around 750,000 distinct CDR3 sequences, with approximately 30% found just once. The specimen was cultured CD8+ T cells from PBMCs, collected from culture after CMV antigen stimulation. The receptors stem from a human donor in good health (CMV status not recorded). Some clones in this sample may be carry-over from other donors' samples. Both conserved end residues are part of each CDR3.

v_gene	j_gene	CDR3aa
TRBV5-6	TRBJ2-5	CASSFRQGEGETQYF
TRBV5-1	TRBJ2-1	CASSIRTGGTYNEQFF
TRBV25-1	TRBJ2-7	CASSSPRGGRDDEQYF
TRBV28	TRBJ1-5	CASRPTVYSNQPQHF
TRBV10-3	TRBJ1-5	CAISEGGYGNQPQHF
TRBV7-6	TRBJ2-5	CASKTEQGYETQYF
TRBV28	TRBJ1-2	CASSNRFRLALGGGEGYTF
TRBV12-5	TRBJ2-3	CASGLVRDYYSTDTQYF
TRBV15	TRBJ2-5	CATSTRPFQETQYF
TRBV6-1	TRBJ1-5	CASSYVLHQPQHF
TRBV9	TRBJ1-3	CASSGGGTGNTIYF
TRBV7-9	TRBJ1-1	CATTRGPPRGNTEAFF
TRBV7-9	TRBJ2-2	CASRPGTGLNTGELFF
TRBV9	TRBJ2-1	CASSPREGRAHEQFF
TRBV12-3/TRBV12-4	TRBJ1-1	CASSFELETGMNTEAFF
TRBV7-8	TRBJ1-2	CASSLAGSQGYTF
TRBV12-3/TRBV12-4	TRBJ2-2	CASSSPGLATGELFF
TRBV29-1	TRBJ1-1	CSVVGGPDMNTEAFF
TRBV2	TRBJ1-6	CASSLEETNSPLHF
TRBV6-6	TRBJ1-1	CASSYLYSRTGGTEAFF
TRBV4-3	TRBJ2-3	CASSHLTSGGAYTQYF
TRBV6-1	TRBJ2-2	CANTNTGELFF
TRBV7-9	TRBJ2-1	CASSSRLRGLEAYNEQFF
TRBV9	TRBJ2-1	CASSPSANYYNEQFF
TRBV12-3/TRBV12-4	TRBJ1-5	CASSGTVPSRQPQHF
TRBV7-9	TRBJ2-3	CASSITRHRDRDNRVTDTQYF
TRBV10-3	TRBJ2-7	CALGVRRGDLYEQYF
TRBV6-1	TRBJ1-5	CASSWTGVRDSNQPQHF
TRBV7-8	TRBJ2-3	CASSLLVVGYTDTQYF
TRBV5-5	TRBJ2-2	CASSFRQGGTGELFF
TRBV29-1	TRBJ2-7	CSVEDPGISYEQYF
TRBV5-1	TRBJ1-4	CASSLEVVGRDPNEKLFF
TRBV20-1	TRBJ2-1	CSASGTSGATVYLYNEQFF
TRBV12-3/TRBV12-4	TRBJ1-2	CASKGGASGYTF
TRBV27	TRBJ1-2	CASTPDRNYGYTF
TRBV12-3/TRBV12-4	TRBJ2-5	CASSPRTRETQYF
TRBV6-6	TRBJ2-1	CASSEDRDSYNEQFF
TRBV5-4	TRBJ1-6	CASSLRQGNSPLHF
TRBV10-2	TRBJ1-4	CASSVVGRNEKLFF
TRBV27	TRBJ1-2	CASSLSSTGGFYGYTF
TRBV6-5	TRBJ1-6	CASSSYPRTANSPLHF
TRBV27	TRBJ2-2	CASSSTGGYSNTGELFF
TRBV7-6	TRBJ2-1	CASSLVLANEQFF
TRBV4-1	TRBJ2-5	CASSPGPQETQYF
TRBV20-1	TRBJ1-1	CSAPEGNTEAFF